This TCR beta chain was documented in a study of Ad26.COV2.S vaccination and SARS-CoV-2 variants. Findings and limits, study-wide: TCR breadth and depth analyses may have underestimated total T cell responses. Placebo recipients had lower spike-specific TCR breadth than vaccine recipients. Substantial breadth was reportedly displayed by spike-specific CD8+ and CD4+ T cell responses after vaccination.

About this clone: Its antigen is undetermined.

This CDR3 is 15 amino acids long. Germline CDR1 and CDR2: MNHEY and SMNVEV (reference sequence). V lost 4 bases to trimming and J lost 5 bases, with 14 bases between them. Using immunoSEQ multiplex PCR, the repertoire was profiled, and TCRdb retains in-frame clones only, with some absent. The repertoire consists of about 350,000 clones, with 92% occurring once and the leading ten covering about 3.8%. This receptor was obtained from a human donor who had recovered from COVID-19. The chain joins TRBV27 to TRBJ2-2; no clear D. Specimen: peripheral blood, collected after recovery from COVID-19. The DNA for the CDR3 is TGTGCCAGCAGTTACAGTCAACCGGCGACCGGGGAGCTGTTTTTT. Its protein product is CASSYSQPATGELFF.